These 32 T cell receptor beta chains came from one sample sequenced in a study of T cell clonality in common variable immunodeficiency. Study-wide points: Fewer deletions and N-nucleotide insertions were reportedly seen in common variable immunodeficiency TCR beta sequences.

This table comes from immunoSEQ multiplex PCR, and its TCRdb copy is limited to in-frame clones, with some not included. Observed in the sample are approximately 20,000 clones, none of them singletons. No cognate antigen is known for these TCRs. Sequences were obtained from peripheral blood mononuclear cells. These receptors were obtained from a human donor with common variable immunodeficiency.

This clone was counted many times. The part of the CDR3 DNA that was read is TGTGCCAGCAGCCACCACTACGAG. This translates into CASSHHYE. The whole CDR3 protein is CASSHHYEQYF. This rearrangement joins TRBV14 to TRBJ2-7; D remains ambiguous. The read ends 3 residues shy of where the CDR3 ends; the end is completed using the germline J gene. CDR1 and CDR2 from the germline V gene are SGHDN and FVKESK. This CDR3 spans 11 amino acids. Trimming removed 3 bases at V and 3 bases at J, with 3 bases between.

This clone has at least ten counts. This CDR3 reads CASSLASGNYNEQFF. Incomplete CDR3 DNA: TGTGCCAGCTCACTAGCTAGCGGGAACTACAATGAG. This sequence joins TRBV18 and TRBJ2-1; 9 bases align to TRBD2. The observed sequence ends 3 residues before the CDR3 terminus, with the missing tail filled in from the germline J gene. The CDR3 spans 15 residues. The V gene end was trimmed by 4 bases and the J gene end by 3 bases; junction bases not matched to a gene: 4. Germline V gives CDR1 KGHSH, CDR2 LQKENI.

This clone was counted between two and nine times. The CDR3 is cut off 3 residues early in the read; its end comes from the germline J gene. V is TRBV18 and J is TRBJ2-7; 11 bases agree with TRBD2. Looked up from germline, CDR1 is KGHSH and CDR2 is LQKENI. V trimming: 6 bases; J trimming: 3 bases; junction bases outside the gene matches: 4. The CDR3 is 14 amino acids. Partial CDR3 DNA: TGTGCCAGCTCCGCCGGGACTAGCGGCTACGAG. Protein sequence: CASSAGTSGYE. In full, the CDR3 reads CASSAGTSGYEQYF.

This clone was recorded many times. The CDR3 is cut off 3 residues early in the read; its end comes from the germline J gene. This chain uses TRBV2 with TRBJ2-2; 10 nucleotides match TRBD2. CDR1 and CDR2 from the germline V gene are SNHLY and FYNNEI. Trimming cost V 2 bases and J 5 bases; bases outside gene matches: 5. This CDR3 has 16 amino acids. Here the CDR3 reads CASSERLAGATGELFF. CDR3 bases read: TGTGCCAGCAGTGAACGTCTAGCGGGAGCAACCGGGGAG.

This clone was seen at least ten times. The read ends 3 residues before the CDR3 terminus; that terminus is restored from the germline J gene. This chain joins TRBV5-1 and TRBJ2-1; 7 nucleotides match TRBD2. The CDR3 extends over 16 amino acids. Germline CDR1 is SGHRS and CDR2 is YFSETQ. The J segment lost 0 bases and the V segment lost 1 base, leaving 4 bases of the junction unmatched. The CDR3 spells CASSLSGTVSYNEQFF. Partial CDR3 DNA: TGCGCCAGCAGCTTGAGCGGGACCGTCTCCTACAATGAG.

The table lists this clone with many counts. The CDR3 end falls 3 residues outside the read, so it is completed with the germline J gene. The chain couples TRBV30 to TRBJ1-3; 7 bases line up with TRBD1. Trimming cost V 4 bases and J 2 bases; bases outside gene matches: 8. Germline V gene sequence: CDR1 GTSNPN, CDR2 SVGIG (reference sequence). The CDR3 length is 15 residues. CDR3 bases read: TGTGCCTGGAACCCTACCGGGACAGCTGGAAACACC. Its translation: CAWNPTGTAGNT. Given in full, the CDR3 is CAWNPTGTAGNTIYF.

This clone was detected only a few times. The CDR3 is cut off 3 residues early in the read; its end comes from the germline J gene. The rearrangement joins TRBV7-3 to TRBJ2-2; possible D gene TRBD1, 6 bases. Germline V gene lookup returns CDR1 SGHTA and CDR2 FQGTGA. This CDR3 spans 15 amino acids. The V end was cut by 2 bases, the J end by 1 base, with 8 bases between. CDR3 residues: CASSLLGGNTGELFF. The DNA read from the CDR3 is TGTGCCAGCAGCTTACTAGGGGGGAACACCGGGGAG.

In this sample, this clone turned up many times. Read sequence stops 3 residues before the CDR3 end, and the germline J gene provides the missing end. The chain has TRBV6-1 and TRBJ1-1, with a weak D call TRBD1 (5 bases). The CDR3 runs to 13 residues. Germline CDR1 MNHNS, CDR2 SASEGT. Between the trimmed V and J ends, which lost 3 bases and 4 bases, there was a span of 9 bases. The chain's CDR3 is CASSDRVGTEAFF. Partial CDR3 DNA: TGTGCCAGCAGTGACAGGGTCGGCACTGAA.

This clone counts as medium-sized. The read ends 3 residues early relative to the CDR3; the germline J gene fills the gap. This rearrangement joins TRBV18 to TRBJ2-7, with D perhaps TRBD2 (6 bases). V was clipped by 3 bases and J by 4 bases, with 16 bases between them. Per germline, CDR1 KGHSH and CDR2 LQKENI. The CDR3 length is 15 residues. The sequenced CDR3 bases are TGTGCCAGCTCACCCAGCGGCGGGATAGGGTACGAG. This translates into CASSPSGGIGYE. The entire CDR3 is CASSPSGGIGYEQYF.

This clone was observed at least ten times. The CDR3 extends 3 residues past the end of the read, so its final part is completed from the germline J gene. The V gene is TRBV5-1, the J gene TRBJ2-2; 9 nucleotides line up with TRBD2. J lost 1 base, V lost 0 bases, and 4 bases had no gene match. Germline CDR1 is SGHRS and CDR2 is YFSETQ. This CDR3 region has 17 residues. The CDR3 DNA, read in part, is TGCGCCAGCAGCTTGGATCGCGGGAGGGAGAACACCGGGGAG. Translation gives CASSLDRGRENTGE. The entire CDR3 protein is CASSLDRGRENTGELFF.

This clone was observed at least ten times. The read comes to an end 3 residues before the CDR3 does, leaving the germline J gene to fill in the end. The rearrangement links TRBV6-2 or TRBV6-3 to TRBJ2-3; 15 bases map to TRBD2. V gave up 8 bases and J gave up 4 bases; unmatched junction bases: 7. Germline V CDR1 and CDR2: MNHEY, SVGEGT. The CDR3 extends over 16 amino acids. The CDR3 region is CASRTSGRASPDTQYF. CDR3 bases read: TGTGCCAGCCGGACTAGCGGGAGGGCCTCGCCAGATACG.

This clone was counted ten times or more. The sequenced fragment ends 3 residues before the CDR3 boundary, so the rest is inferred from the germline J gene. V gene TRBV20-1 combines with J gene TRBJ2-2; 8 positions agree with TRBD2. After removal of 3 bases from V and 1 base from J, the junction contained 4 bases not matched to a gene. CDR3 size: 15 residues. In germline, CDR1 is DFQATT, CDR2 SNEGSKA (reference sequence). The covered CDR3 bases are TGCAGTGCTAGGCTAGCGGGCATGAACACCGGGGAG. Encoded protein: CSARLAGMNTGE. The full CDR3 protein reads CSARLAGMNTGELFF.

In this sample, this clone turned up many times. The read terminates 3 residues ahead of where the CDR3 ends, so the germline J gene completes it. The chain uses TRBV6-2 or TRBV6-3 and TRBJ1-1, with 7 bases matching TRBD1. CDR1 and CDR2 from the germline V gene are MNHEY and SVGEGT. V lost 10 bases to trimming and J lost 3 bases; unmatched junction nucleotides: 11. The CDR3 covers 14 residues. CDR3 residues: CATVGGPRYTEAFF. The CDR3 DNA, read in part, is TGTGCCACCGTAGGGGGCCCGAGATACACTGAA.

This clone was seen many times. CDR3 sequence reads: CASSARGGTYEQYF. CDR3 bases read: TGTGCCAGCAGCGCCCGAGGCGGGACCTACGAG. This sequence joins TRBV7-2 and TRBJ2-7; tentative D call: TRBD2 (6 bases). The read ends 3 residues before the CDR3 terminus; that terminus is restored from the germline J gene. Trimming removed 5 bases at V and 2 bases at J, with 13 bases between. The CDR3 consists of 14 residues. Germline CDR1 and CDR2: SGHTA and FQGNSA.

This clone was counted ten times or more. The sequenced fragment ends 3 residues before the CDR3 boundary, so the rest is inferred from the germline J gene. The identical CDR3 is also encoded by other nucleotide sequences in the sample. The chain couples TRBV19 to TRBJ2-3; 7 bases align to TRBD1. In germline, CDR1 is LNHDA, CDR2 SQIVND (reference sequence). The CDR3 is 14 residues long. V was pared by 4 bases and J by 4 bases, with 5 bases of the junction left unmatched. The CDR3 region is CASSRQGDADTQYF. Partial CDR3 DNA: TGTGCCAGTAGTAGACAGGGTGACGCAGATACG. Complete variable domain (other parts from reference TRBV19 and TRBJ2-3): DGGITQSPKYLFRKEGQNVTLSCEQNLNHDAMYWYRQDPGQGLRLIYYSQIVNDFQKGDIAEGYSVSREKKESFPLTVTSAQKNPTAFYLCASSRQGDADTQYFGPGTRLTVL.

This clone occurred many times. The CDR3 end falls 3 residues outside the read, so it is completed with the germline J gene. The chain employs TRBV5-4 and TRBJ1-2; D ambiguous. This CDR3 spans 15 amino acids. Germline assignment: CDR1 SGHNT and CDR2 YYREEE (reference sequence). The CDR3 is CASSLASMNSLGYTF. The CDR3 DNA, read in part, is TGTGCCAGCAGCTTGGCCTCTATGAATTCCCTGGGC.

This clone was observed many times. The CDR3 end is not reached by the read, which stops 3 residues before it; the germline J gene fills it in. The chain employs TRBV12-3 or TRBV12-4 and TRBJ2-3, with TRBD2 matching over 11 bases. The CDR3 consists of 14 residues. V dropped 7 bases and J dropped 6; count of bases not matched to a gene: 6. The CDR3 DNA, read in part, is TGTGCCAGCAAACTAGCGGGGGAGAGGGATACG. Protein sequence: CASKLAGERDT. The entire CDR3 reads CASKLAGERDTQYF.

At least ten counts were recorded for this clone. The DNA ends 3 residues before the CDR3 does, and the rest of the CDR3 is filled in from the germline J gene. V and J are TRBV7-3 and TRBJ2-3; TRBD2 matches 9 bases. The ends lost 5 bases at V and 4 bases at J; junction bases unmatched: 10. Germline V gene sequence: CDR1 SGHTA, CDR2 FQGTGA. CDR3 length equals 16 residues. CDR3 in amino acids: CASSPPGSGRSDTQYF. The sequenced CDR3 bases are TGTGCCAGCAGCCCGCCGGGTAGCGGGAGATCAGATACG.

The table lists this clone with a few counts. The CDR3 end falls 3 residues outside the read, so it is completed with the germline J gene. This chain links TRBV19 with TRBJ1-2; 7 nucleotides line up with TRBD1. Germline V lookup: CDR1 LNHDA, CDR2 SQIVND (reference sequence). CDR3 size: 13 residues. CDR3 in amino acids: CASSPGQVSGYTF. The sequenced CDR3 bases are TGTGCCAGTAGTCCCGGACAGGTCTCGGGC.

This clone was counted ten times or more. With the read ending 3 residues before the CDR3 end, the germline J gene is used to fill in that end. This chain uses TRBV20-1 with TRBJ2-1; TRBD2 agrees at 10 bases. The CDR3 length is 16 residues. J gave up 1 base and V 1 base, and 4 bases lay outside the gene matches. Germline V gene sequence: CDR1 DFQATT, CDR2 SNEGSKA (reference sequence). CDR3 DNA, as far as it was read: TGCAGTGCTAGAGTTGATAGCGGGAGGTCCTACAATGAG. Amino acids: CSARVDSGRSYNE. The full-length CDR3 reads as CSARVDSGRSYNEQFF.

This clone was counted many times. Coverage ceases 3 residues before the CDR3 finishes, and the germline J gene fills in the end. The gene calls are TRBV30 and TRBJ1-1; D gene unclear. The germline CDR1 and CDR2 sequences are GTSNPN and SVGIG (reference sequence). V dropped 0 bases and J dropped 0 bases, with 5 bases sitting between them. This CDR3 has 13 amino acids. This chain's CDR3 is CAWSVHMNTEAFF. The part of the CDR3 DNA that was read is TGTGCCTGGAGTGTACATATGAACACTGAA.

In its sample, this clone was seen many times. The read gets to within 3 residues of the CDR3 end, and the germline J gene fills in the rest. The chain carries TRBV7-3 and TRBJ2-7, with 9 bases aligning to TRBD2. The CDR3 extends over 15 amino acids. J was trimmed by 0 bases and V by 5 bases; bases with no gene match: 5. Germline CDR1 reads SGHTA; CDR2 reads FQGTGA. CDR3 in amino acids: CASSKFSGSSYEQYF. The DNA read from the CDR3 is TGTGCCAGCAGCAAATTTAGCGGGAGCTCCTACGAG. Looking up the rest from reference TRBV7-3 and TRBJ2-7 gives the full variable domain: GAGVSQTPSNKVTEKGKYVELRCDPISGHTALYWYRQSLGQGPEFLIYFQGTGAADDSGLPNDRFFAVRPEGSVSTLKIQRTERGDSAVYLCASSKFSGSSYEQYFGPGTRLTVT.

By share of the sample, this clone is medium-sized. The missing CDR3 end, 3 residues past where the read stops, is filled in from the germline J gene. V usage is TRBV20-1 and J usage is TRBJ2-3; D is unclear. Germline V CDR1 and CDR2: DFQATT, SNEGSKA (reference sequence). Between the trimmed V and J ends, which lost 5 bases and 4 bases, there was a span of 7 bases. The CDR3 sequence is 11 residues long. This CDR3 is CSARFSDTQYF. The part of the CDR3 DNA that was read is TGCAGTGCTCGGTTCTCAGATACG.

This clone was found many times. The missing CDR3 end, 3 residues past where the read stops, is filled in from the germline J gene. The chain has TRBV2 and TRBJ1-4, with 11 bases fitting TRBD1. V lost 6 bases to trimming and J lost 8 bases; unmatched junction nucleotides: 8. The CDR3 has 15 residues. Per germline, CDR1 SNHLY and CDR2 FYNNEI. The covered CDR3 bases are TGTGCCAGCAGACCCCCGGGACAGGGGGAGGAAAAA. Its protein product is CASRPPGQGEEK. The full CDR3 reads CASRPPGQGEEKLFF. Full variable domain (remainder filled in from reference TRBV2 and TRBJ1-4): EPEVTQTPSHQVTQMGQEVILRCVPISNHLYFYWYRQILGQKVEFLVSFYNNEISEKSEIFDDQFSVERPDGSNFTLKIRSTKLEDSAMYFCASRPPGQGEEKLFFGSGTQLSVL.

Comments on this clone: Read data end 3 residues before the CDR3 end; the end is taken from the germline J gene. This chain joins TRBV20-1 and TRBJ2-1, with a possible D match to TRBD2 (6 bases). CDR1 is DFQATT, CDR2 SNEGSKA, per germline (reference sequence). The CDR3 consists of 16 residues. Trimming pared 2 bases from V and 5 bases from J, leaving 19 bases between. The covered CDR3 bases are TGCAGTGCTAGATCGGCGGGGCAAATAGCCAACAATGAG. Amino acid sequence: CSARSAGQIANNE. The full CDR3 protein reads CSARSAGQIANNEQFF.

This clone came up many times. The read is 3 residues too short to cover the CDR3 end, so that end is filled in from the germline J gene. The chain uses TRBV15 and TRBJ2-7; tentatively, D is TRBD2 (5 bases). The germline V gene encodes CDR1 LNHNV and CDR2 YYDKDF (reference sequence). This CDR3 is built from 16 residues. Trimming cost V 0 bases and J 4 bases, with 16 bases left between them. CDR3 DNA (partial): TGTGCCACCAGCAGAGATTCGCCGGGGAAGGGTTACGAG. This encodes CATSRDSPGKGYE. The CDR3 reads in full as CATSRDSPGKGYEQYF.

This clone occurred many times. The read is 3 residues too short to cover the CDR3 end, so that end is filled in from the germline J gene. The chain couples TRBV5-4 to TRBJ2-3, with 9 bases matching TRBD2. After removal of 6 bases from V and 7 bases from J, the junction contained 15 bases not matched to a gene. The germline CDR1 and CDR2 sequences are SGHNT and YYREEE (reference sequence). This CDR3 has 16 residues. CDR3: CASTTDASGDGNTQYF. The CDR3 bases that were read are TGTGCCAGCACCACGGATGCTAGCGGGGATGGAAATACG.

This clone was seen repeatedly, ten times or more. The sequenced fragment ends 3 residues before the CDR3 boundary, so the rest is inferred from the germline J gene. The chain joins TRBV5-1 to TRBJ2-7; TRBD2 aligns across 11 bases. Germline V gene sequence: CDR1 SGHRS, CDR2 YFSETQ. Losses at the gene ends were 4 bases for V and 2 bases for J; bases not matched to a gene: 5. CDR3 size: 15 residues. Incomplete CDR3 DNA: TGCGCCAGCAGCCATTCACTAGCGGGAGCCTACGAG. This translates into CASSHSLAGAYE. From start to end, the CDR3 is CASSHSLAGAYEQYF. The variable domain in full, with the rest retrieved from reference TRBV5-1 and TRBJ2-7, is KAGVTQTPRYLIKTRGQQVTLSCSPISGHRSVSWYQQTPGQGLQFLFEYFSETQRNKGNFPGRFSGRQFSNSRSEMNVSTLELGDSALYLCASSHSLAGAYEQYFGPGTRLTVT.

There are many counts of this clone. The CDR3 end is not reached by the read, which stops 3 residues before it; the germline J gene fills it in. This chain joins TRBV7-9 and TRBJ2-5, with TRBD2 matching over 13 bases. Trimming removed 4 bases from V and 5 bases from J; junction bases left unmatched: 4. Germline V gene data show CDR1 as SEHNR and CDR2 as FQNEAQ (reference sequence). The CDR3 contains 15 residues. The CDR3 bases that were read are TGTGCCAGCAGCTGGACTAGCGGGAGCGGGGAGACC. This gives the protein CASSWTSGSGET. The full CDR3 sequence reads CASSWTSGSGETQYF. Drawing the rest from reference TRBV7-9 and TRBJ2-5, the complete variable domain is DTGVSQNPRHKITKRGQNVTFRCDPISEHNRLYWYRQTLGQGPEFLTYFQNEAQLEKSRLLSDRFSAERPKGSFSTLEIQRTEQGDSAMYLCASSWTSGSGETQYFGPGTRLLVL.

As to this clone: The sequenced fragment ends 3 residues before the CDR3 boundary, so the rest is inferred from the germline J gene. This chain links TRBV20-1 with TRBJ1-5; D uncertain. Trimming left V 7 bases short and J 8 bases short, with 18 bases between. The CDR3 is made up of 13 amino acids. Germline assignment: CDR1 DFQATT and CDR2 SNEGSKA (reference sequence). The CDR3 here is CSVDGGIGKPQHF. The covered CDR3 bases are TGCAGTGTCGACGGCGGGATAGGGAAGCCC.

This clone was detected many times. The read halts 3 residues ahead of the CDR3 end, with the missing end drawn from the germline J gene. This chain links TRBV28 with TRBJ2-3; 12 nucleotides align to TRBD2. The CDR3 extends over 16 amino acids. Trimming at V came to 5 bases and at J to 1 base, leaving 4 bases not matched to a gene. In germline, CDR1 is MDHEN, CDR2 SYDVKM. Partial CDR3 DNA: TGTGCCAGCAGTAACCTAGCGGGAGGGGGCACAGATACG. Amino acid sequence: CASSNLAGGGTDT. The whole CDR3 protein is CASSNLAGGGTDTQYF.

There are a few counts of this clone. Partial CDR3 DNA: TGTGCCAGCAGTACCGACAGGGGGTGGGGAAACACC. Protein: CASSTDRGWGNT. The whole CDR3 sequence reads CASSTDRGWGNTIYF. The chain recombines TRBV6-2 or TRBV6-3 with TRBJ1-3; 9 nucleotides match TRBD1. The observed sequence ends 3 residues before the CDR3 terminus, with the missing tail filled in from the germline J gene. The V gene end was trimmed by 5 bases and the J gene end by 4 bases; junction bases not matched to a gene: 6. The CDR3 sequence is 15 residues long. CDR1 and CDR2 (germline): MNHEY, SVGEGT.